The 18 T cell receptor beta chains below come from one sample, sequenced in a study of blood T cell repertoires in COVID-19 (dated by TCRdb to about 2020). The library was produced with the immunoSEQ multiplex PCR assay. TCRdb carries this immuneACCESS record with in-frame sequences only. Its versions omit some clonotypes, under half of them owing to an unresolved V gene in the studies checked, with the rest unexplained. The sample profile shows a few hundred thousand clones; approximately 80% of them were found once. Approximately 7% of the sample is taken by the ten largest. Sequencing was done on a sample of peripheral blood. Receptors were obtained from a woman aged 50 to 60 with acute or convalescent COVID-19.

The chain's CDR3 is CASSGASGFSTDTQYF. As DNA, the CDR3 is TGTGCCAGCAGCGGCGCTAGCGGTTTTAGCACAGATACGCAGTATTTT. V is TRBV9 and J is TRBJ2-3; 7 bases are shared with TRBD2. The CDR3 extends over 16 amino acids. The trim removed 3 bases at V and 0 bases at J, leaving 7 bases unmatched. Germline V CDR1 and CDR2: SGDLS, YYNGEE.

The V and J genes are TRBV6-5 and TRBJ1-2; D gene uncertain. This CDR3 comprises 15 residues. Trimming removed 4 bases from V and 2 bases from J, with 14 bases in between. Germline V lookup: CDR1 MNHEY, CDR2 SVGAGI. The CDR3 sequence is CASSLRLEPNYGYTF. CDR3 bases: TGTGCCAGCAGTTTAAGGCTGGAGCCAAACTATGGCTACACCTTC.

The chain employs TRBV10-3 and TRBJ2-7, with D maybe TRBD2 (6 bases). There are 13 residues in the CDR3. Deletions cut 2 bases from V and 4 bases from J, with 9 bases between. Germline loops: CDR1 ENHRY, CDR2 SYGVKD. CDR3 sequence (DNA): TGTGCCATCAGTGAGGGAGGGGTGTACGAGCAGTACTTC. Translated, it gives CAISEGGVYEQYF.

This chain links TRBV15 with TRBJ2-3; TRBD2 might be the D (6 bases). V lost 8 bases, J lost 9 bases, and 21 bases lay in between. The CDR3 is 14 amino acids. Germline CDR1 is LNHNV and CDR2 is YYDKDF (reference sequence). The CDR3 loop reads CATSKTSSQRTQYF. The CDR3 DNA sequence: TGTGCCACCTCCAAGACTAGTTCACAGAGGACGCAGTATTTT.

The chain uses TRBV24-1 and TRBJ2-7; D remains unclear. The CDR3 covers 13 residues. Germline CDR1 and CDR2: KGHDR and SFDVKD. The V end was cut by 2 bases, the J end by 0 bases, with 4 bases between. This CDR3 reads CATSDSHSYEQYF. CDR3 sequence (DNA): TGTGCCACCAGTGATTCACACTCCTACGAGCAGTACTTC.

The J gene is TRBJ2-7, the V gene TRBV12-2; the tabulated D call, TRBD1, remains unverified against the DNA. TRBV12-2 is deemed a pseudogene. The CDR3 length is 16 residues. DNA of the CDR3: TGTGCAAGTCGCTTAGGGGTCAGGGACAAACCCTACGAGCAGTACTTC. It yields the protein CASRLGVRDKPYEQYF.

The chain's CDR3 is CSVVYRGVNTEAFF. The CDR3 DNA reads TGCAGCGTTGTCTACAGGGGGGTGAACACTGAAGCTTTCTTT. The rearrangement links TRBV29-1 to TRBJ1-1, with 8 bases identical to TRBD1. Germline V gene lookup returns CDR1 SQVTM and CDR2 ANQGSEA. There are 14 residues in the CDR3. Trimming at V came to 4 bases and at J to 0 bases, leaving 4 bases not matched to a gene. Variable domain in full (rest from reference TRBV29-1 and TRBJ1-1): SAVISQKPSRDICQRGTSLTIQCQVDSQVTMMFWYRQQPGQSLTLIATANQGSEATYESGFVIDKFPISRPNLTFSTLTVSNMSPEDSSIYLCSVVYRGVNTEAFFGQGTRLTVV.

The chain employs TRBV27 and TRBJ2-7; 12 bases map to TRBD1. Germline lookup yields CDR1 MNHEY and CDR2 SMNVEV (reference sequence). The CDR3 extends over 15 amino acids. With V trimmed by 3 bases and J by 9 bases, 9 bases remained unmatched. CDR3 amino acids: CASSFAGTGGDGQYF. DNA for the CDR3: TGTGCCAGCAGTTTTGCCGGGACAGGGGGCGACGGGCAGTACTTC.

This clone was picked up a small number of times. The chain employs TRBV5-1 and TRBJ2-7, with 8 positions matching TRBD1. Per the germline V gene, CDR1 is SGHRS and CDR2 is YFSETQ. After removal of 1 base from V and 6 bases from J, the junction contained 15 bases not matched to a gene. The CDR3 is 17 amino acids. The CDR3 loop is CASSLSGRGPLGSEQYF. CDR3 sequence (DNA): TGCGCCAGCAGCTTGAGTGGCAGGGGGCCCTTGGGCTCCGAGCAGTACTTC.

This clone was observed once. This chain uses TRBV12-3 or TRBV12-4 with TRBJ1-3; D gene ambiguous. V lost 11 bases, J lost 4 bases, and 12 bases lay in between. CDR3 length: 12 residues. The CDR3 sequence is CADAGLGNTIYF. The CDR3 DNA reads TGTGCCGATGCTGGACTGGGAAACACCATATATTTT.

This chain links TRBV7-9 with TRBJ1-3, with a possible D match to TRBD1 (6 bases). Germline CDR1 reads SEHNR; CDR2 reads FQNEAQ (reference sequence). Between the trimmed V and J ends, which lost 3 bases and 3 bases, there was a span of 12 bases. This CDR3 has 15 amino acids. The CDR3 nucleotides read TGTGCCAGCAGCTTCGATCAGGGGAGTGGAAACACCATATATTTT. It translates to CASSFDQGSGNTIYF.

The chain has TRBV7-9 and TRBJ1-2; 10 bases are a match to TRBD1. Germline-derived CDR1 and CDR2 are SEHNR and FQNEAQ (reference sequence). This CDR3 contains 16 residues. The V gene end was trimmed by 4 bases and the J gene end by 4 bases; junction bases not matched to a gene: 9. For the CDR3, the DNA is TGTGCCAGCAGCTCGGGGACAGGGGACGGAACCTATGGCTACACCTTC. Protein product: CASSSGTGDGTYGYTF.

The chain is built from TRBV7-9 and TRBJ2-3, with 16 nucleotides matching TRBD2. The V gene's germline CDR1 is SEHNR and CDR2 FQNEAQ (reference sequence). The CDR3 is made up of 16 amino acids. Trimming took 5 bases from V and 4 from J; bases not matched to a gene: 3. CDR3 in DNA: TGTGCCAGCAGCCAAGGGACTAGCGGGGGGGCAGATACGCAGTATTTT. Its protein is CASSQGTSGGADTQYF.

This clone was found a few times. This chain connects TRBV28 to TRBJ2-5; 8 positions match TRBD1. The V gene's germline CDR1 is MDHEN and CDR2 SYDVKM. The length of the CDR3 is 15 residues. After removal of 10 bases from V and 4 bases from J, the junction contained 14 bases not matched to a gene. DNA for the CDR3: TGTGCCACTACACAGGGGGAGTCGGTCGGAGAGACCCAGTACTTC. It specifies CATTQGESVGETQYF.

The chain joins TRBV6-5 to TRBJ1-5; no definite D call. The CDR3 totals 11 residues. Germline lookup yields CDR1 MNHEY and CDR2 SVGAGI. Trimming removed 5 bases from V and 3 bases from J, with 2 bases in between. The CDR3 spells CASSHNQPQHF. CDR3 DNA sequence: TGTGCCAGCAGTCACAATCAGCCCCAGCATTTT.

The chain carries TRBV6-5 and TRBJ2-1; TRBD2 aligns across 11 bases. The CDR3 is made up of 16 amino acids. J was trimmed by 9 bases and V by 4 bases; bases with no gene match: 11. Germline assignment: CDR1 MNHEY and CDR2 SVGAGI. CDR3 nucleotide sequence: TGTGCCAGCAGTTTCGGTAGCGGGAGGGCCCAGGTTGAGCAGTTCTTC. Translating gives CASSFGSGRAQVEQFF.

The rearrangement joins TRBV19 to TRBJ1-2; D remains ambiguous. Germline CDR1 reads LNHDA; CDR2 reads SQIVND (reference sequence). CDR3 length: 17 amino acids. Trimming pared 6 bases from V and 0 bases from J, leaving 20 bases between. The CDR3 spells CASSPTRPGRANYGYTF. In DNA form, the CDR3 reads TGTGCCAGTAGCCCCACTCGACCCGGGCGGGCTAACTATGGCTACACCTTC.

The chain recombines TRBV19 with TRBJ1-1; D might be TRBD1 (6 bases). The V and J ends lost 4 bases and 0 bases respectively, with 9 bases between them. This CDR3 region has 14 residues. CDR1 and CDR2 (germline): LNHDA, SQIVND (reference sequence). The CDR3 DNA is TGTGCCAGTAGTAAAGGACAGTTGAACACTGAAGCTTTCTTT. Translated: CASSKGQLNTEAFF.